One sample yielded the 7 T cell receptor beta chains listed below, sequenced in a study of human T cells and chemical hapten exposure. TCRdb itself ran the RACE reads through MiXCR, one entry per CDR3 protein. Seen here are roughly 43,000 distinct CDR3 sequences, 3.7% observed once, and the top ten hold roughly 5.9%. Sample time point: healthy volunteer bleed at 6 weeks. Extraction of total RNA was performed on unfractionated whole blood. Sequenced input: whole blood. Receptors originate from a human donor in good health. Some clones in this sample may be carry-over from other donors' samples.

This clonotype was detected ten times or more. The gene calls are TRBV7-9 and TRBJ1-5; unclear D gene. The CDR3 totals 13 residues. Germline lookup yields CDR1 SEHNR and CDR2 FQNEAQ (reference sequence). V was trimmed by 1 base and J by 9 bases, leaving 10 bases between them. CDR3 loop: CASSLVKGWPQHF. In DNA, the CDR3 is TGTGCCAGCAGCTTAGTAAAGGGTTGGCCCCAGCATTTT.

In this sample, this clonotype turned up a few times. V is TRBV6-2 or TRBV6-3 and J is TRBJ1-5; TRBD1 might be the D (5 bases). V lost 6 bases and J 2 bases, leaving 14 bases between the germline ends. Germline loops: CDR1 MNHEY, CDR2 SVGEGT. The CDR3 sequence is 15 residues long. CDR3 DNA: TGTGCCAGCAGCCGCGGGACCCCGGGCAATCAGCCCCAGCATTTT. Translation: CASSRGTPGNQPQHF.

This clonotype has a count of ten or more. This rearrangement joins TRBV9 to TRBJ2-5; D gene ambiguous. Trimming took off 4 bases at V and 0 bases at J, with 16 bases between the two ends. The length of the CDR3 is 16 residues. Germline V CDR1 and CDR2: SGDLS, YYNGEE. In DNA, the CDR3 is TGTGCCAGCAGCTCCCGGGCCCAAGCCCACCAAGAGACCCAGTACTTC. Encoded protein: CASSSRAQAHQETQYF. Looking up the rest from reference TRBV9 and TRBJ2-5 gives the full variable domain: DSGVTQTPKHLITATGQRVTLRCSPRSGDLSVYWYQQSLDQGLQFLIQYYNGEERAKGNILERFSAQQFPDLHSELNLSSLELGDSALYFCASSSRAQAHQETQYFGPGTRLLVL.

The table lists this clonotype with many counts. The V call is TRBV30, the J call TRBJ1-1, with D possibly TRBD1 on 6 matching bases. The germline gives CDR1 GTSNPN, CDR2 SVGIG (reference sequence). This CDR3 spans 13 amino acids. Trimming left V 7 bases short and J 6 bases short, with 18 bases between. The CDR3 sequence: CALGRGRWPEAFF. The CDR3 bases are TGTGCCTTGGGCAGGGGAAGATGGCCTGAAGCTTTCTTT.

This clonotype was picked up many times. This sequence joins TRBV29-1 and TRBJ1-5; no firm D call. Trimming took off 3 bases at V and 7 bases at J, with 19 bases between the two ends. Germline V gives CDR1 SQVTM, CDR2 ANQGSEA. The CDR3 extends over 15 amino acids. The CDR3 DNA sequence: TGCAGCGTTGACGGCGGTCCCGGGAAGATCCAGCCCCAGCATTTT. It yields the protein CSVDGGPGKIQPQHF.

This clonotype has more than one count but fewer than ten. The chain is built from TRBV28 and TRBJ1-5, with 9 bases identical to TRBD1. Trimming took 4 bases from V and 6 from J; bases not matched to a gene: 7. Germline V gene sequence: CDR1 MDHEN, CDR2 SYDVKM. The CDR3 is 15 residues long. The CDR3 DNA sequence: TGTGCCAGCAGTTCATCGGGACAGGGAAGTCAGCCCCAGCATTTT. Amino acid sequence: CASSSSGQGSQPQHF.

In its sample, this clonotype was seen many times. The gene calls are TRBV14 and TRBJ2-7; unclear D gene. The length of the CDR3 is 14 residues. Deletions cut 4 bases from V and 6 bases from J, with 16 bases between. CDR1 is SGHDN, CDR2 FVKESK, per germline. This chain's CDR3 is CASSPDRNLREQYF. In DNA form, the CDR3 reads TGTGCCAGCAGCCCTGACCGAAATCTGCGCGAGCAGTACTTC.